Listed here are 4 T cell receptor beta chains from one sample, sequenced in a study of CD8 T cells in Susac syndrome. It was with random hexamers that roughly 0.5 to 1 ug RNA was reverse transcribed. TCRdb redid the calling of the immunoSEQ multiplex PCR reads with MiXCR, one entry per CDR3 protein. Seen here are some 300,000 distinct CDR3 sequences, approximately 85% observed once, and the top ten hold approximately 0.12%. The sample taken for sequencing was CD8+ T cells from PBMCs. These receptors came from a human donor with multiple sclerosis.

This chain links TRBV7-8 with TRBJ1-1, with D possibly matching TRBD1 (6 bases). The germline V and J ends were trimmed by 5 bases and 4 bases, with 14 bases remaining between them. The CDR3 runs to 14 residues. Germline V gene lookup returns CDR1 SGHVS and CDR2 FQNEAQ. DNA of the CDR3: TGTGCCAGCAGCACCAAAGGACAGCTCACTGAAGCTTTCTTT. The encoded protein is CASSTKGQLTEAFF. The whole variable domain, remainder taken from reference TRBV7-8 and TRBJ1-1, is GAGVSQSPRYKVAKRGQDVALRCDPISGHVSLFWYQQALGQGPEFLTYFQNEAQLDKSGLPSDRFFAERPEGSVSTLKIQRTQQEDSAVYLCASSTKGQLTEAFFGQGTRLTVV.

The chain has TRBV5-6 and TRBJ1-5; no firm D call. CDR1 is SGHDT and CDR2 is YYEEEE in the germline V gene. The CDR3 spans 14 residues. The V end was cut by 2 bases, the J end by 1 base, with 7 bases between. The CDR3 spells CASSFGESNQPQHF. In DNA, the CDR3 is TGTGCCAGCAGCTTCGGGGAGAGCAATCAGCCCCAGCATTTT.

This clonotype showed up just once. This chain joins TRBV7-9 and TRBJ1-1; D gene unclear. The CDR3 is 13 residues long. Germline V lookup: CDR1 SEHNR, CDR2 FQNEAQ (reference sequence). V lost 1 base to trimming and J lost 6 bases, with 9 bases between them. The CDR3 sequence: CASSLVGEAEAFF. In nucleotides, the CDR3 is TGTGCCAGCAGCTTAGTAGGCGAGGCTGAAGCTTTCTTT.

The J gene is TRBJ2-1, the V gene TRBV12-3 or TRBV12-4, with D hard to call. The CDR3 is 12 amino acids. The germline V and J ends were trimmed by 3 bases and 3 bases, with 3 bases remaining between them. The CDR3: CASSFGYNEQFF. The CDR3 coding sequence is TGTGCCAGCAGTTTCGGCTACAATGAGCAGTTCTTC.